This TCR beta chain was found in a study of blood T cell repertoires in COVID-19. Assay: immunoSEQ multiplex PCR; the TCRdb copy retains only in-frame clones and omits some. The sample lists some 350,000 clones, roughly 89% occurring once. Germline trimming cut 7 bases from V and 3 bases from J; bases unmatched to any gene: 4. The germline V gene encodes CDR1 MGHDK and CDR2 SYGVNS. The CDR3 totals 13 residues. The source of this sequence is a young woman who had recovered from COVID-19. Sequenced input: peripheral blood. This chain connects TRBV25-1 to TRBJ1-2, with 8 bases identical to TRBD1. CDR3 region: CASTMGQDYGYTF. CDR3 sequence (DNA): TGTGCCAGCACAATGGGACAGGACTATGGCTACACCTTC.